This T cell receptor beta chain comes out of a study of T cell responses to AZD1222 COVID-19 vaccine. The overall study: Both about-4-week and about-12-week second-dose recipients were combined. Findings of the study overall: Distributed over spike, vaccine-associated CD4 TCRs predominated at 160-218 and 743-854. The donor group comprised mostly white British people and more females; the analysis possibly underestimated clonal diversity. Compared with day 0, the breadth and depth of the Spike-specific TCR repertoire rose significantly after two doses of AZD1222.

CDR1 is LNHDA, CDR2 SQIVND, per germline (reference sequence). V shed 3 bases and J shed 6 bases, with 12 bases lying between them. CDR3 length: 14 residues. Generated by immunoSEQ multiplex PCR, the TCRdb table keeps only in-frame clones and is missing some. The sample holds 93,000 or so clones; 90% are singletons and the top ten take 4% to 6%. Regarding this clone: Its target is unknown.

This clonotype was obtained from an adult in good health. This chain uses TRBV19 with TRBJ1-5, with D possibly matching TRBD1 (5 bases). Source: peripheral blood, taken on day 0 of AZD1222 vaccination. This CDR3 reads CASSIRGDGQPQHF. The CDR3 bases are TGTGCCAGTAGTATCCGAGGGGATGGTCAGCCCCAGCATTTT.